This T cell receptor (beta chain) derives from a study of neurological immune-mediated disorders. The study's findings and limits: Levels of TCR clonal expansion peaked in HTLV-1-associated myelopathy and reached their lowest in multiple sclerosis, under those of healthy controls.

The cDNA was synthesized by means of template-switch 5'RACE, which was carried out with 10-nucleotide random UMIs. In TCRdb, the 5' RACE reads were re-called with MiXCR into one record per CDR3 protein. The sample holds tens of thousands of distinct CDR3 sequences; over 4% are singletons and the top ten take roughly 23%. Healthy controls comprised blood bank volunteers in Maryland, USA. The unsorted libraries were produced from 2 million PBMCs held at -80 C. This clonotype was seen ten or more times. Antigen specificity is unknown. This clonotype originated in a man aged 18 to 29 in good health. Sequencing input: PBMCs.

Here the CDR3 reads CASSQDWRTGIDEQYF. CDR3 nucleotides: TGTGCCAGCAGCCAAGATTGGCGGACAGGGATCGACGAGCAGTACTTC. The chain couples TRBV3-1 to TRBJ2-7, with 8 bases lining up with TRBD1. The CDR3 spans 16 residues. Germline CDR1 is LGHDT and CDR2 is YNNKEL (reference sequence). With 0 bases clipped from V and 5 bases from J, the junction kept 9 bases outside the gene matches.